A selection of T cell receptor beta chains follows, all from one sample in a study of blood T cell repertoires in COVID-19. Here immunoSEQ multiplex PCR was the method, and the copy in TCRdb shows in-frame clones only, minus some. The sample has 200,000 to 300,000 clones; about 88% are singletons. Sequenced input: peripheral blood. These TCRs come from a man younger than 40 with active or convalescent COVID-19. CDR3s include the opening cysteine and the closing phenylalanine or tryptophan. A D gene is named only where the DNA matches it firmly. Some rows mark clone size as missing; the rest say once, few, many or name a class of expanded clone.

clone_size: -; j_call: TRBJ2-1; v_call: TRBV19; d_call: TRBD2; cdr3_nt: TGTGCCAGTAGTATTCTAGCGGGGCTGGGCAATGAGCAGTTCTTC; cdr3_aa: CASSILAGLGNEQFF
clone_size: -; j_call: TRBJ2-5; v_call: TRBV5-1; d_call: TRBD1; cdr3_nt: TGCGCCAGCCAGGCCTTACAGGGGGCGCAGGAGACCCAGTACTTC; cdr3_aa: CASQALQGAQETQYF
clone_size: few; j_call: TRBJ2-1; v_call: TRBV27; d_call: TRBD1; cdr3_nt: TGTGCCAGCAGTGACAGGGAAGTCTTCAATGAGCAGTTCTTC; cdr3_aa: CASSDREVFNEQFF
clone_size: -; j_call: TRBJ2-4; v_call: TRBV7-9; d_call: TRBD2; cdr3_nt: TGTGCCAGCAGCTTTATGGCGGGGGGTGTCAAAAACATTCAGTACTTC; cdr3_aa: CASSFMAGGVKNIQYF
clone_size: -; j_call: TRBJ1-6; v_call: TRBV7-9; d_call: -; cdr3_nt: TGTGCCAGCAGCTTAGGACAGACCTATAATTCACCCCTCCACTTT; cdr3_aa: CASSLGQTYNSPLHF
clone_size: -; j_call: TRBJ2-7; v_call: TRBV6-4; d_call: TRBD2; cdr3_nt: TGTGCCAGCAGTGAACGCGGGGGGGCAAGCTCCTACGAGCAGTACTTC; cdr3_aa: CASSERGGASSYEQYF
clone_size: -; j_call: TRBJ2-3; v_call: TRBV11-2; d_call: -; cdr3_nt: TGTGCCAGCAGCCTGACGCGGGCTAGCACAGATACGCAGTATTTT; cdr3_aa: CASSLTRASTDTQYF
clone_size: -; j_call: TRBJ1-1; v_call: TRBV5-8; d_call: TRBD1; cdr3_nt: TGTGCCAGCAGCTTGGACGGGACAGGGCTTGAAGCTTTCTTT; cdr3_aa: CASSLDGTGLEAFF
clone_size: -; j_call: TRBJ2-7; v_call: TRBV4-1; d_call: -; cdr3_nt: TGCGCCAGCAGCCAAGAGGCTACAGGGACCTTAGCAAAGCAGTACTTC; cdr3_aa: CASSQEATGTLAKQYF
clone_size: -; j_call: TRBJ1-1; v_call: TRBV19; d_call: -; cdr3_nt: TGTGCCAGTAGTATCCAGGTTGCGAACACTGAAGCTTTCTTT; cdr3_aa: CASSIQVANTEAFF
clone_size: few; j_call: TRBJ1-6; v_call: TRBV6-1; d_call: -; cdr3_nt: TGTGCCAGCAGTGACGGGTTATTTTCACCCCTCCACTTT; cdr3_aa: CASSDGLFSPLHF
clone_size: once; j_call: TRBJ2-1; v_call: TRBV2; d_call: -; cdr3_nt: TGTGCCAGCAGTGGACTTAGGGGGGGTGAGCAGTTCTTC; cdr3_aa: CASSGLRGGEQFF
clone_size: -; j_call: TRBJ1-2; v_call: TRBV7-2; d_call: TRBD1; cdr3_nt: TGTGCCAGCACCGCACCGGGACAGCAGGCCTACTACTATGGCTACACCTTC; cdr3_aa: CASTAPGQQAYYYGYTF
clone_size: -; j_call: TRBJ2-1; v_call: TRBV6-1; d_call: TRBD2; cdr3_nt: TGTGCCAGCAGTGAAGGATATAGCGGGGGGATGGGCAATGAGCAGTTCTTC; cdr3_aa: CASSEGYSGGMGNEQFF
clone_size: -; j_call: TRBJ1-1; v_call: TRBV6-5; d_call: -; cdr3_nt: TGTGCCAGCATCCCGGGCGGGGGGGAAGCTTTCTTT; cdr3_aa: CASIPGGGEAFF
clone_size: -; j_call: TRBJ2-7; v_call: TRBV5-1; d_call: TRBD1; cdr3_nt: TGCGCCAGTTATACCGGGACAGGGTCATACGAGCAGTACTTC; cdr3_aa: CASYTGTGSYEQYF
clone_size: -; j_call: TRBJ2-7; v_call: TRBV5-5; d_call: -; cdr3_nt: TGTGCCAGCAGAAGCGGCTACGGGCAGGGGGGATACGAGCAGTACTTC; cdr3_aa: CASRSGYGQGGYEQYF
clone_size: once; j_call: TRBJ1-1; v_call: TRBV9; d_call: -; cdr3_nt: TGTGCCAGCAGCGTAGTAGGACTGGCGGACACTGAAGCTTTCTTT; cdr3_aa: CASSVVGLADTEAFF
clone_size: -; j_call: TRBJ1-6; v_call: TRBV6-6; d_call: -; cdr3_nt: TGTGCCAGCAGCCCGGGGGAGGATTATAATTCACCCCTCCACTTT; cdr3_aa: CASSPGEDYNSPLHF
clone_size: -; j_call: TRBJ2-3; v_call: TRBV7-2; d_call: TRBD2; cdr3_nt: TGTGCCAGCAGCCCGGGACTAGCGTCAGATACGCAGTATTTT; cdr3_aa: CASSPGLASDTQYF
clone_size: -; j_call: TRBJ2-2; v_call: TRBV9; d_call: TRBD1; cdr3_nt: TGTGCCAGCAGCGGTACAGGGGCGAACACCGGGGAGCTGTTTTTT; cdr3_aa: CASSGTGANTGELFF
clone_size: few; j_call: TRBJ1-6; v_call: TRBV11-2; d_call: TRBD1; cdr3_nt: TGTGCCAGCAGCCGGACAGGGCGGGATAATTCACCCCTCCACTTT; cdr3_aa: CASSRTGRDNSPLHF
clone_size: -; j_call: TRBJ2-7; v_call: TRBV29-1; d_call: -; cdr3_nt: TGCAGCGTTCGTTGGAGCTCCTACGAGCAGTACTTC; cdr3_aa: CSVRWSSYEQYF
clone_size: -; j_call: TRBJ2-2; v_call: TRBV7-9; d_call: -; cdr3_nt: TGTGCCAGCAGCTTAGCAGGGGGCACCGGGGAGCTGTTTTTT; cdr3_aa: CASSLAGGTGELFF
clone_size: few; j_call: TRBJ1-3; v_call: TRBV19; d_call: -; cdr3_nt: TGTGCCAGTAGTATAGGACGGGTCTCCGGAAACACCATATATTTT; cdr3_aa: CASSIGRVSGNTIYF
clone_size: -; j_call: TRBJ1-6; v_call: TRBV15; d_call: TRBD1; cdr3_nt: TGTGCCACCAGCAGACCTCCGACAGGGGGCGGATCACCCCTCCACTTT; cdr3_aa: CATSRPPTGGGSPLHF
clone_size: -; j_call: TRBJ1-2; v_call: TRBV6-5; d_call: TRBD1; cdr3_nt: TGTGCCAGCAGTTACTCGGAGGGGGCAGGCTATGGCTACACCTTC; cdr3_aa: CASSYSEGAGYGYTF
clone_size: -; j_call: TRBJ1-3; v_call: TRBV29-1; d_call: TRBD1; cdr3_nt: TGCAGCGTTGCGACAGGGCAAGGAAACACCATATATTTT; cdr3_aa: CSVATGQGNTIYF
clone_size: -; j_call: TRBJ2-2; v_call: TRBV21-1; d_call: -; cdr3_nt: TGTGCCAGCCGACAGAATTTGACCGGGGAGCTGTTTTTT; cdr3_aa: CASRQNLTGELFF
clone_size: -; j_call: TRBJ2-1; v_call: TRBV9; d_call: TRBD2; cdr3_nt: TGTGCCAGCAGCGCCCGACTAGCGGGGGGGTCATGGGAGCAGTTCTTC; cdr3_aa: CASSARLAGGSWEQFF
clone_size: -; j_call: TRBJ1-5; v_call: TRBV18; d_call: TRBD1; cdr3_nt: TGTGCCAGCTTCCCCCGGGACAGGGGTCAGCCCCAGCATTTT; cdr3_aa: CASFPRDRGQPQHF
clone_size: once; j_call: TRBJ1-5; v_call: TRBV6-5; d_call: -; cdr3_nt: TGTGCCAGCAGTTCGGGTTTGTCCCCTGCGGGTCAGCCCCAGCATTTT; cdr3_aa: CASSSGLSPAGQPQHF
clone_size: -; j_call: TRBJ1-1; v_call: TRBV6-2/TRBV6-3; d_call: -; cdr3_nt: TGTGCCAGCAGTTACCGCACTGAAGCTTTCTTT; cdr3_aa: CASSYRTEAFF
clone_size: -; j_call: TRBJ1-6; v_call: TRBV18; d_call: -; cdr3_nt: TGTGCCAGCTCACCTTACAGGGAGAATTCACCCCTCCACTTT; cdr3_aa: CASSPYRENSPLHF
clone_size: -; j_call: TRBJ1-1; v_call: TRBV7-8; d_call: -; cdr3_nt: TGTGCCAGCAGTCTGGGGGGGGACCTGACTGAAGCTTTCTTT; cdr3_aa: CASSLGGDLTEAFF
clone_size: -; j_call: TRBJ1-6; v_call: TRBV2; d_call: -; cdr3_nt: TGTGCCAGCAGTACAGGGCTTAGCTCCTATAATTCACCCCTCCACTTT; cdr3_aa: CASSTGLSSYNSPLHF
clone_size: -; j_call: TRBJ2-7; v_call: TRBV5-1; d_call: TRBD2; cdr3_nt: TGCGCCAGCAGCTTAGGACTAGCGGGGGGTTACGAGCAGTACTTC; cdr3_aa: CASSLGLAGGYEQYF
clone_size: few; j_call: TRBJ1-2; v_call: TRBV6-5; d_call: -; cdr3_nt: TGTGCCAGCAGTTACCTAGGAGATTATGGCTACACCTTC; cdr3_aa: CASSYLGDYGYTF
clone_size: -; j_call: TRBJ1-2; v_call: TRBV9; d_call: TRBD1; cdr3_nt: TGTGCCAGCAGCAAAGGACAGGGGGCTAACTATGGCTACACCTTC; cdr3_aa: CASSKGQGANYGYTF
clone_size: -; j_call: TRBJ1-1; v_call: TRBV4-1; d_call: -; cdr3_nt: TGCGCCAGCAGCCAAGACAGGGCGCGTGAAGCTTTCTTT; cdr3_aa: CASSQDRAREAFF
clone_size: -; j_call: TRBJ2-7; v_call: TRBV14; d_call: TRBD1; cdr3_nt: TGTGCCAGCAGCTCCATCGACAGGGTCCACGAGCAGTACTTC; cdr3_aa: CASSSIDRVHEQYF
clone_size: -; j_call: TRBJ2-1; v_call: TRBV30; d_call: -; cdr3_nt: TGTGCCGGATCGCAGGCGAATGAGCAGTTCTTC; cdr3_aa: CAGSQANEQFF
clone_size: -; j_call: TRBJ2-1; v_call: TRBV7-2; d_call: TRBD2; cdr3_nt: TGTGCCAGCAGCTTAGGTGCTAGCGGGGGGGGTCATGAGCAGTTCTTC; cdr3_aa: CASSLGASGGGHEQFF
clone_size: -; j_call: TRBJ2-1; v_call: TRBV9; d_call: TRBD2; cdr3_nt: TGTGCCAGCAGCGTAGATGGCGGGGGGTATTACAATGAGCAGTTCTTC; cdr3_aa: CASSVDGGGYYNEQFF
clone_size: -; j_call: TRBJ2-1; v_call: TRBV6-5; d_call: TRBD2; cdr3_nt: TGTGCCAGCAGCCGTAGCGGGGGGGCATACAATGAGCAGTTCTTC; cdr3_aa: CASSRSGGAYNEQFF
clone_size: -; j_call: TRBJ2-4; v_call: TRBV15; d_call: TRBD2; cdr3_nt: TGTGCCACCAGCCACGGGGGGGCGGTAGCCAAAAACATTCAGTACTTC; cdr3_aa: CATSHGGAVAKNIQYF